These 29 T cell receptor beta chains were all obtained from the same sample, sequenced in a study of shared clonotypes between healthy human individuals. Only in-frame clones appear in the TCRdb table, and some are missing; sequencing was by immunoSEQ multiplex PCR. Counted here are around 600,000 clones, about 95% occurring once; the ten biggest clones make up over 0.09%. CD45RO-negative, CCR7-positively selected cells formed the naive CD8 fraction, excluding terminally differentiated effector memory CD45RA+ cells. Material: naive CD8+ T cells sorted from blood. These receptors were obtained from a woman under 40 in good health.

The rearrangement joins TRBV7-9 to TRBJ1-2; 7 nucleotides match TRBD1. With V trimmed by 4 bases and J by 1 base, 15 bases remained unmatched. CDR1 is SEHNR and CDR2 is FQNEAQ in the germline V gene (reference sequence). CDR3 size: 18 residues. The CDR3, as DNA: TGTGCCAGCAGCTGGACAGGAGCTCGGGGAGCAAATAACTATGGCTACACCTTC. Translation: CASSWTGARGANNYGYTF.

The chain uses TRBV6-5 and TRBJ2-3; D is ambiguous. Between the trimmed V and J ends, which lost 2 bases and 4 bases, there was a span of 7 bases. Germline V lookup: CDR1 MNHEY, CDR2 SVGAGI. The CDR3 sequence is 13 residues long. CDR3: CASSYVGPDTQYF. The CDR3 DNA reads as TGTGCCAGCAGTTACGTGGGTCCAGATACGCAGTATTTT.

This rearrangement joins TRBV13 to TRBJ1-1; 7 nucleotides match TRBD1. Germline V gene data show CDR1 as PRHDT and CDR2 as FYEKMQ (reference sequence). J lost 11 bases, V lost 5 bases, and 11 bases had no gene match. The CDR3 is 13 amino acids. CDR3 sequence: CASSPETGRAAFF. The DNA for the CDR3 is TGTGCCAGCAGCCCCGAGACAGGGAGAGCGGCTTTCTTT.

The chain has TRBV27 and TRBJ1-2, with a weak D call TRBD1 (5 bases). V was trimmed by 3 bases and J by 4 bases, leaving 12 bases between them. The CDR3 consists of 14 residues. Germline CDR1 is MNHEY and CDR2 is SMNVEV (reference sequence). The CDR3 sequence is CASSLRVRGYGYTF. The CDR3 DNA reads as TGTGCCAGCAGTTTGAGGGTAAGGGGCTATGGCTACACCTTC.

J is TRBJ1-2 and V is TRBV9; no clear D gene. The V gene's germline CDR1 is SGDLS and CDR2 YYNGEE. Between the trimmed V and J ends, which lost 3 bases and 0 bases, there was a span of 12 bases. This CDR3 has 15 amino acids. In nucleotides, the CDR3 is TGTGCCAGCAGCGGGAGTTTTAATGCTAACTATGGCTACACCTTC. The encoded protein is CASSGSFNANYGYTF.

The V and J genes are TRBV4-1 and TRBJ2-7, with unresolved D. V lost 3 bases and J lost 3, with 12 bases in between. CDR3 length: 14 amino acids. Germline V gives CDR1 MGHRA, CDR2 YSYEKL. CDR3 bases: TGCGCCAGCAGCCAGGGTTTAAAAATCTACGAGCAGTACTTC. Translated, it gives CASSQGLKIYEQYF.

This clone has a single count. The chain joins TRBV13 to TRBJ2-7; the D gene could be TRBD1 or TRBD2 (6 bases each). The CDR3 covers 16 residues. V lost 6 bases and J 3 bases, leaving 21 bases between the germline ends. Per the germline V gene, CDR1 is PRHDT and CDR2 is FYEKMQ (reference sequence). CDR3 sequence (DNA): TGTGCCAGCAGTCCAGGAGGGGGAAAAGGTTTCTACGAGCAGTACTTC. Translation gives CASSPGGGKGFYEQYF.

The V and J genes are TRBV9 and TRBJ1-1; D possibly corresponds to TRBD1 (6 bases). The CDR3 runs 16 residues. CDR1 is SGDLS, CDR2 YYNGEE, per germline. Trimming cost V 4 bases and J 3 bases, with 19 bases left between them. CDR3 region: CASSPLTGYGDTEAFF. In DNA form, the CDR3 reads TGTGCCAGCAGCCCACTTACAGGGTATGGCGACACTGAAGCTTTCTTT.

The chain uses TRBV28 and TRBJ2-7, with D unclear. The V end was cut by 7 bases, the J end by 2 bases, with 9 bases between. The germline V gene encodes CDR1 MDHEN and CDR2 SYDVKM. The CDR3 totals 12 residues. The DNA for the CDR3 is TGTGCCAGCACCCATGGTGCCTACGAGCAGTACTTC. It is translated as CASTHGAYEQYF.

The CDR3 reads CASSDGTEPLNLAKNIQYF. The DNA for the CDR3 is TGCGCCAGCAGTGACGGGACAGAGCCCTTAAACCTAGCCAAAAACATTCAGTACTTC. The rearrangement uses TRBV10-1 and TRBJ2-4; 7 bases map to TRBD1. The ends lost 3 bases at V and 0 bases at J; junction bases unmatched: 14. The V gene's germline CDR1 is WNHNN and CDR2 SYGVQD (reference sequence). The CDR3 is 19 amino acids.

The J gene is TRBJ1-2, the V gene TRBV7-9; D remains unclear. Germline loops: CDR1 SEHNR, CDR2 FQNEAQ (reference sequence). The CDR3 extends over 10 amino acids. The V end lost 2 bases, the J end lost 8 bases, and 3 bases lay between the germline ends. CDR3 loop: CASSLNGYTF. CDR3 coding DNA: TGTGCCAGCAGCTTAAACGGCTACACCTTC.

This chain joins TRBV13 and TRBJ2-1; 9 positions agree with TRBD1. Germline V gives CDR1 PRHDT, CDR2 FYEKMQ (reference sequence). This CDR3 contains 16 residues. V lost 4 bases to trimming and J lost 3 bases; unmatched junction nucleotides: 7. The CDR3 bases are TGTGCCAGCAGCTCCATCGGACAGGGGAGCTACAATGAGCAGTTCTTC. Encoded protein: CASSSIGQGSYNEQFF.

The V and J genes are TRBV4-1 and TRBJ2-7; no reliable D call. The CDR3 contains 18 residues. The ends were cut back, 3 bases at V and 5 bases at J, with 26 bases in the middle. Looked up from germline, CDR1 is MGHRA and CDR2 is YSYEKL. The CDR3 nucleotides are TGCGCCAGCAGCCAGAATAAAGGTGGCGGATCCTCTCGGGACGAGCAGTACTTC. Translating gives CASSQNKGGGSSRDEQYF.

The CDR3 loop reads CASRPQGSNTEAFF. The CDR3 DNA follows: TGTGCCAGCAGGCCCCAGGGGTCGAACACTGAAGCTTTCTTT. V usage is TRBV6-5 and J usage is TRBJ1-1; perhaps TRBD1 as D (6 bases). CDR3 length: 14 amino acids. With 6 bases removed from V and 1 base from J, the gap between germline ends came to 12 bases. Germline values: CDR1 MNHEY, CDR2 SVGAGI.

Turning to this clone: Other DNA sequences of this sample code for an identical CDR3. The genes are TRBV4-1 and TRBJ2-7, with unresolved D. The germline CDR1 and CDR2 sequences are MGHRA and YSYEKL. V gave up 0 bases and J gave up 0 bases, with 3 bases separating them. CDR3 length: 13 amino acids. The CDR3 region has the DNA TGCGCCAGCAGCCAAGACGCCTCCTACGAGCAGTACTTC. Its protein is CASSQDASYEQYF.

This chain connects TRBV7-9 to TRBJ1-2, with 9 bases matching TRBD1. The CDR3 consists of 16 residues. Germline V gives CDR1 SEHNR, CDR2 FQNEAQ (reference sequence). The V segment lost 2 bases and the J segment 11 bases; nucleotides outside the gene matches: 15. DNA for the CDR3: TGTGCCAGCAGCTTACCTACTGGGACAGGGAGGCGCCTTTACACCTTC. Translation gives CASSLPTGTGRRLYTF.

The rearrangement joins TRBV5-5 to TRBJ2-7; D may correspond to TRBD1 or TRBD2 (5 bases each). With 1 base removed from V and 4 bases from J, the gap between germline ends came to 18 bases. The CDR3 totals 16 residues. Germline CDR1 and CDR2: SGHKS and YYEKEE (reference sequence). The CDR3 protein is CASSLHAGQRRYEQYF. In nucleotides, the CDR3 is TGTGCCAGCAGCTTGCATGCAGGGCAGAGGAGGTACGAGCAGTACTTC.

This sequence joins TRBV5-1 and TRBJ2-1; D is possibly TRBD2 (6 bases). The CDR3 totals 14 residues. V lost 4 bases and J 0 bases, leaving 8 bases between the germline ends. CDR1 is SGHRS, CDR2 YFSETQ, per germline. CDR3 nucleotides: TGCGCCAGCAGCGGGACTGCCTCCTACAATGAGCAGTTCTTC. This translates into CASSGTASYNEQFF. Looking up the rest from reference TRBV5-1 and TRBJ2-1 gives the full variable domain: KAGVTQTPRYLIKTRGQQVTLSCSPISGHRSVSWYQQTPGQGLQFLFEYFSETQRNKGNFPGRFSGRQFSNSRSEMNVSTLELGDSALYLCASSGTASYNEQFFGPGTRLTVL.

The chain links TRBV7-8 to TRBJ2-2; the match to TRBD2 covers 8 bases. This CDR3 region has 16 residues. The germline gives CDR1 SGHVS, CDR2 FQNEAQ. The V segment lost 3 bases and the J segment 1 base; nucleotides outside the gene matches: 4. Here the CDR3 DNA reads TGTGCCAGCAGCTTGCGCCTAGCGGGGAACACCGGGGAGCTGTTTTTT. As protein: CASSLRLAGNTGELFF.

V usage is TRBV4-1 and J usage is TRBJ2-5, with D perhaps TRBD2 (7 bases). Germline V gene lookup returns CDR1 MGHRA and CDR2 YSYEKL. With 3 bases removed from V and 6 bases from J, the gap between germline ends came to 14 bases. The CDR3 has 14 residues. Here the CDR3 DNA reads TGCGCCAGCAGCCACGGAGGGGGGGGGCAGACCCAGTACTTC. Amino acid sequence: CASSHGGGGQTQYF.

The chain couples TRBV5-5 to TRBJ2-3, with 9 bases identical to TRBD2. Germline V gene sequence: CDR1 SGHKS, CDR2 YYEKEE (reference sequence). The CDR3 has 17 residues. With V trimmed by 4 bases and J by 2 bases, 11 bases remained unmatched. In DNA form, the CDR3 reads TGTGCCAGCAGCCAAGATCTTGAGCGGGGGGACACAGATACGCAGTATTTT. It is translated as CASSQDLERGDTDTQYF.

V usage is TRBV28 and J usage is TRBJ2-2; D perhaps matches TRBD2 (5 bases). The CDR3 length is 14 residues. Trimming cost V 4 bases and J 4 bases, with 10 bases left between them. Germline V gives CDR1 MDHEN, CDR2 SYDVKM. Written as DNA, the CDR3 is TGTGCCAGCAGTTCGGGATCGGGCACCGGGGAGCTGTTTTTT. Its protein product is CASSSGSGTGELFF.

CDR3 protein: CASSLGAASNQPQHF. In DNA form, the CDR3 reads TGTGCCAGCAGCTTGGGCGCGGCTAGCAATCAGCCCCAGCATTTT. The V gene is TRBV5-6, the J gene TRBJ1-5; D is uncertain. Germline lookup yields CDR1 SGHDT and CDR2 YYEEEE. The CDR3 is made up of 15 amino acids. Trimming cost V 0 bases and J 0 bases, with 7 bases left between them.

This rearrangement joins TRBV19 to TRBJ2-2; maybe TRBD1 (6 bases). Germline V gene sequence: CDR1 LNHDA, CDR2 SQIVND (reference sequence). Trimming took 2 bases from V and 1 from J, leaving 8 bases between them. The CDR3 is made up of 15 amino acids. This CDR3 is CASSIQQGNTGELFF. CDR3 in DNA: TGTGCCAGTAGTATACAACAGGGGAACACCGGGGAGCTGTTTTTT.

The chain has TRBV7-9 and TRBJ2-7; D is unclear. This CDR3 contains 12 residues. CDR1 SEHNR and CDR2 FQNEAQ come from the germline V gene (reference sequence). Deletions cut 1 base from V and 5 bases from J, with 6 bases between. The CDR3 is CASSLVSNEQYF. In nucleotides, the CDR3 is TGTGCCAGCAGCTTAGTTTCGAACGAGCAGTACTTC. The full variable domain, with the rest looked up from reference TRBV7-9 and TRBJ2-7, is DTGVSQNPRHKITKRGQNVTFRCDPISEHNRLYWYRQTLGQGPEFLTYFQNEAQLEKSRLLSDRFSAERPKGSFSTLEIQRTEQGDSAMYLCASSLVSNEQYFGPGTRLTVT.

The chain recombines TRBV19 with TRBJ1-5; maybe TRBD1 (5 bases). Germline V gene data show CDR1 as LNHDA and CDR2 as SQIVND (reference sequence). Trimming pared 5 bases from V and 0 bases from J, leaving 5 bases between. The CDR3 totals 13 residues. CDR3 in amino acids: CASSDSSNQPQHF. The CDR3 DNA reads TGTGCCAGTAGTGACAGTAGCAATCAGCCCCAGCATTTT. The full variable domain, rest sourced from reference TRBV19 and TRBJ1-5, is DGGITQSPKYLFRKEGQNVTLSCEQNLNHDAMYWYRQDPGQGLRLIYYSQIVNDFQKGDIAEGYSVSREKKESFPLTVTSAQKNPTAFYLCASSDSSNQPQHFGDGTRLSIL.

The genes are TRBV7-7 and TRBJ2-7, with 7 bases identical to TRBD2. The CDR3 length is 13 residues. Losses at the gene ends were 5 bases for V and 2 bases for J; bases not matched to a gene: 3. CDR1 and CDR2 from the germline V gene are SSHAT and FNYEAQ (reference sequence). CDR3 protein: CASSAGTTYEQYF. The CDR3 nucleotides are TGTGCCAGCAGCGCGGGGACTACCTACGAGCAGTACTTC. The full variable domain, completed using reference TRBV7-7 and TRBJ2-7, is GAGVSQSPRYKVTKRGQDVTLRCDPISSHATLYWYQQALGQGPEFLTYFNYEAQPDKSGLPSDRFSAERPEGSISTLTIQRTEQRDSAMYRCASSAGTTYEQYFGPGTRLTVT.

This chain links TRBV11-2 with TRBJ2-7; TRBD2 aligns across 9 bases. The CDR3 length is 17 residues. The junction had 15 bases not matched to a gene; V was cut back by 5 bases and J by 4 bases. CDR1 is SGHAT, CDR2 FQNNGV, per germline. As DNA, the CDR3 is TGTGCCAGCAGCCCCCGACTGGGTAGCGGGAGCATTTACGAGCAGTACTTC. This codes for CASSPRLGSGSIYEQYF. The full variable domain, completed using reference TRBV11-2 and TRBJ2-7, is EAGVAQSPRYKIIEKRQSVAFWCNPISGHATLYWYQQILGQGPKLLIQFQNNGVVDDSQLPKDRFSAERLKGVDSTLKIQPAKLEDSAVYLCASSPRLGSGSIYEQYFGPGTRLTVT.

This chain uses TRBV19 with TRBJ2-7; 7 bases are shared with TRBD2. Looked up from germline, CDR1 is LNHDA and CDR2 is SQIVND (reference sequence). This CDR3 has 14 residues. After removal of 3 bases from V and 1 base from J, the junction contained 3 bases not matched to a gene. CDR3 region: CASSIWGGSYEQYF. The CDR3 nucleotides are TGTGCCAGTAGTATTTGGGGAGGGTCCTACGAGCAGTACTTC.